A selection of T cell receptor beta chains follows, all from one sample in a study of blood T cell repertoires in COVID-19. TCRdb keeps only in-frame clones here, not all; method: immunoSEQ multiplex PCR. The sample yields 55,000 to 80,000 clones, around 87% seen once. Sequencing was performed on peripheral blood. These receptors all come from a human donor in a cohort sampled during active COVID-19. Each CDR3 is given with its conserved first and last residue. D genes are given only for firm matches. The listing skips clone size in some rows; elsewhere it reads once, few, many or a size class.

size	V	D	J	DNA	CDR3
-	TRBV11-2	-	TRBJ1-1	TGTGCCAGCAGCTTAGGGGGGGGAGCGAACACTGAAGCTTTCTTT	CASSLGGGANTEAFF
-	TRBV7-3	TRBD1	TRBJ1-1	TGTGCCAGCAGCGTTACAGGGGGCACTGAAGCTTTCTTT	CASSVTGGTEAFF
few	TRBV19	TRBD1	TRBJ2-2	TGTGCCAGTAGTATAGATTGGGACAGGGCCACCGGGGAGCTGTTTTTT	CASSIDWDRATGELFF
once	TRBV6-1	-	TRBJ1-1	TGTGCCAGCAGTGAAGCGTACGTCCAGGGCAACACTGAAGCTTTCTTT	CASSEAYVQGNTEAFF
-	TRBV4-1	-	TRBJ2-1	TGCGCCAGCAGCTTCTTTGGGGGGATCATTACGAATGAGCAGTTCTTC	CASSFFGGIITNEQFF
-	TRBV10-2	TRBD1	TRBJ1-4	TGCGCCAGCGGTCTGGGACAGCCATTTAGTGAAAAACTGTTTTTT	CASGLGQPFSEKLFF
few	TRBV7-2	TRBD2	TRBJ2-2	TGTGCCAGCACCGGGGGGGCATCGAACACCGGGGAGCTGTTTTTT	CASTGGASNTGELFF
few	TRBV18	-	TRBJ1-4	TGTGCCAGCTCACCGATGGACACTGCAACTAATGAAAAACTGTTTTTT	CASSPMDTATNEKLFF
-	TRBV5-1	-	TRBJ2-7	TGCGCCAGCAGCACTCGGACAGCGCCTACCTACGAGCAGTACTTC	CASSTRTAPTYEQYF
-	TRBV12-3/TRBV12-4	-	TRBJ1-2	TGTGCCAGCAGCGTATTGTTGGGGCATGGCTACACCTTC	CASSVLLGHGYTF